The 2 T cell receptor beta chains in this list originate from one sample, sequenced in a study of blood T cell repertoires in COVID-19. The assay was immunoSEQ multiplex PCR, and TCRdb's table has in-frame clones only and misses some. The data show about 240,000 clones, around 81% seen once. Sequencing used peripheral blood. Receptors originate from a woman aged 55-75 years with active or convalescent COVID-19.

The chain joins TRBV3-1 (or the pseudogene TRBV3-2) to TRBJ2-5; maybe TRBD2 (6 bases). CDR1 LGHDT and CDR2 YNNKEL come from the germline V gene (reference sequence). The CDR3 is 14 amino acids. Trimming took 1 base from V and 4 from J, leaving 10 bases between them. The CDR3 is CASSQGGTRETQYF. For the CDR3, the DNA is TGTGCCAGCAGCCAAGGGGGGACTCGAGAGACCCAGTACTTC.

J is TRBJ2-1 and V is TRBV5-1; maybe TRBD2 (6 bases). V lost 4 bases and J 1 base, leaving 18 bases between the germline ends. The germline CDR1 and CDR2 sequences are SGHRS and YFSETQ. The CDR3 contains 17 residues. The CDR3 here is CASSPRRGGLSYNEQFF. The CDR3 region has the DNA TGCGCCAGCAGCCCCCGGCGGGGTGGGCTTTCCTACAATGAGCAGTTCTTC.